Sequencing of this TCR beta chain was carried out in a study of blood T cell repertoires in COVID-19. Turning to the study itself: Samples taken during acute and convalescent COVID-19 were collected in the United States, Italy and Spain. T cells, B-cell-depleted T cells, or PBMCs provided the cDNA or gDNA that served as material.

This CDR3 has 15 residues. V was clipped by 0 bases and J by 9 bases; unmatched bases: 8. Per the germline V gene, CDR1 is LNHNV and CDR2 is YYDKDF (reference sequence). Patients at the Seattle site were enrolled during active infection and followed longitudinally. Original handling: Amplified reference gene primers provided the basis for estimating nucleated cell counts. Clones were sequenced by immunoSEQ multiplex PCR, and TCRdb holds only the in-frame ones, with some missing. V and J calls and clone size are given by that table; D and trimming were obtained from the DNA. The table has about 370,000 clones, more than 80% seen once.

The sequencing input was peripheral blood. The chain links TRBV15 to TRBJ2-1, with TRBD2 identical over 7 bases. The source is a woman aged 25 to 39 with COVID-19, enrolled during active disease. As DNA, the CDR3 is TGTGCCACCAGCAGAGAAGGACTAGACCAGGGTGAGCAGTTCTTC. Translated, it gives CATSREGLDQGEQFF.